This T cell receptor beta chain was identified during a study of cytomegalovirus exposure and HLA in healthy donors. Study-wide results and limits: Most subjects' HLA-A and HLA-B alleles were reportedly predicted from TCR beta sequences. In vitro confirmation showed a few CMV-associated chains to be CMV antigen specific. It is likely that the observed cluster of highly shared sequence variants was a sequencing artifact.

PCR primers comprised 60 Vbeta and 13 Jbeta primers. Profiled with immunoSEQ multiplex PCR; TCRdb holds only in-frame clones, not every one. The sample includes 100,000 to 150,000 clones. Comment on this clone: Its antigen remains unknown.

The CDR3 extends over 14 amino acids. CDR1 is LGHNA, CDR2 YSLEER, per germline. The trim removed 3 bases at V and 1 base at J, leaving 2 bases unmatched. Sequences were obtained from PBMCs. The receptor's source is a man younger than 45 in good health and CMV-seronegative. This chain connects TRBV4-3 to TRBJ2-5, with 7 nucleotides matching TRBD1. The DNA of the CDR3 is TGCGCCAGCAGCCAGAACAGGGGCCAAGAGACCCAGTACTTC. This translates into CASSQNRGQETQYF.